The T cell receptor (beta chain) under discussion was sequenced for a study of regulatory T cells in long-lasting Graves disease. Time point reported: newly diagnosed GD, antithyroid drugs for less than 3 months. Making the TCR library involved RNA that had been extracted from PBMCs. It was an endocrinology department in Xi'an, China, that provided the patients. Germline CDR1 and CDR2: LNHNV and YYDKDF (reference sequence). Losses at the gene ends were 5 bases for V and 5 bases for J; bases not matched to a gene: 8. This CDR3 is 16 amino acids long. According to the study, TCR beta libraries were built with iRepertoire HTBI primers and CDR3-region Arm-PCR. MiXCR was run by TCRdb on the multiplex PCR reads, yielding one entry per CDR3 protein. The table records about half a million distinct CDR3 sequences, 12% of them present only once. The same sample was also studied in work on T cells in Graves' hyperthyroidism and ophthalmopathy.

Sequences were derived from peripheral blood mononuclear cells (PBMCs), sampled at new diagnosis, from a patient treated with antithyroid drugs. The TCR sequence derives from a woman aged 25 to 39 with Graves disease. This chain joins TRBV15 and TRBJ1-4; 10 bases line up with TRBD1. The CDR3 bases are TGTGCCACCAGCCGGGACAGGGGATCTTCAAATGAAAAACTGTTTTTT. It translates to CATSRDRGSSNEKLFF.